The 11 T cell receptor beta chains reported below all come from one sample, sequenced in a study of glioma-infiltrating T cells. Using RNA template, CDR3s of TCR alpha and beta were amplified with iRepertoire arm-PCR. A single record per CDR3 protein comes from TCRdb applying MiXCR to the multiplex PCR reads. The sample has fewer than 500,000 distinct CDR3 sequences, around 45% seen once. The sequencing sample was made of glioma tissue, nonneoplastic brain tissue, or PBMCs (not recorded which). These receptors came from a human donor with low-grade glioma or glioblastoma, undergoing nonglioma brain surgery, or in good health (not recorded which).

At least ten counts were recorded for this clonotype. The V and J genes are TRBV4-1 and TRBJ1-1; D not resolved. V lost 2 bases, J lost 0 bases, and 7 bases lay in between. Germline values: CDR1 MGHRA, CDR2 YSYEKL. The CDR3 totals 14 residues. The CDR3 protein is CASSQINLNTEAFF. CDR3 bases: TGCGCCAGCAGCCAAATTAATCTGAACACTGAAGCTTTCTTT.

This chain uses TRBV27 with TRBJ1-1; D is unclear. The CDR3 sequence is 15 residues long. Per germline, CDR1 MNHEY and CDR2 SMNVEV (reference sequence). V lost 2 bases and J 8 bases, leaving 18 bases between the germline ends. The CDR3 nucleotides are TGTGCCAGCAGTTTACGCAAAGGGAAGGCACACGAAGCTTTCTTT. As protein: CASSLRKGKAHEAFF.

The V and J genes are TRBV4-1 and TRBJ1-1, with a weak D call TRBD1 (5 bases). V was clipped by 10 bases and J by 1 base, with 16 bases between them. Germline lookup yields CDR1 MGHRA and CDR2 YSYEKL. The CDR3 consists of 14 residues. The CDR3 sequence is CATKDPGKNTEAFF. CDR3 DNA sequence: TGCGCCACCAAGGATCCAGGGAAGAACACTGAAGCTTTCTTT.

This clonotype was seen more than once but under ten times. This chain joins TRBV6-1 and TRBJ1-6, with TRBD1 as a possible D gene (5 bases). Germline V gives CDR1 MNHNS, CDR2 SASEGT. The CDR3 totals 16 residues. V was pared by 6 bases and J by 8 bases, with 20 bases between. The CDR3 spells CASSILKGRDHSPLHF. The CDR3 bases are TGTGCCAGCAGCATCCTTAAAGGCAGGGACCATTCACCCCTCCACTTT.

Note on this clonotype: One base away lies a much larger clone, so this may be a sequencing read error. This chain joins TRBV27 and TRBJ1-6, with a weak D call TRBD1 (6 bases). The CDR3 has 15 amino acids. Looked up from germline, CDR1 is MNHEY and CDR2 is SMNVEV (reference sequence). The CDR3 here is CASSLYREDNSALHF. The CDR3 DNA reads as TGTGCCAGCAGTTTATACAGGGAGGATAATTCAGCCCTCCACTTT.

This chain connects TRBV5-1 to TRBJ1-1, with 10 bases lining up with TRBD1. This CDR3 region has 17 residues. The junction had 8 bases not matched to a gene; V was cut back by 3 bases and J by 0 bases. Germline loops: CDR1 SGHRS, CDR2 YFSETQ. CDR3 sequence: CASSWGQGFLMNTEAFF. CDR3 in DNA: TGCGCCAGCAGCTGGGGACAGGGGTTTCTCATGAACACTGAAGCTTTCTTT.

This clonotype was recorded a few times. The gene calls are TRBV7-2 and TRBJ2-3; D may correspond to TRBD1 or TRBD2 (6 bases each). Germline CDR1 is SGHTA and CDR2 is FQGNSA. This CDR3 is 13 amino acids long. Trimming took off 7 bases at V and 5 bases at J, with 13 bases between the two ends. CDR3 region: CASTYRGEDTQYF. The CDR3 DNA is TGTGCCAGCACCTATAGGGGGGAAGATACGCAGTATTTT.

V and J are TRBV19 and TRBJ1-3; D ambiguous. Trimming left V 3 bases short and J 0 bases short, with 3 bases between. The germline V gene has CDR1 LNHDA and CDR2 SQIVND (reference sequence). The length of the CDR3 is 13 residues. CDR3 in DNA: TGTGCCAGTAGTATCCTCTCTGGAAACACCATATATTTT. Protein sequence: CASSILSGNTIYF.

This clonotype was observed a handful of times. CDR3 amino acids: CAISDPNSGVRSQPQHF. CDR3 sequence (DNA): TGTGCCATCAGTGACCCAAACTCAGGGGTTAGAAGTCAGCCCCAGCATTTT. The V call is TRBV10-3, the J call TRBJ1-5, with a possible D match to TRBD1 (6 bases). The CDR3 extends over 17 amino acids. Germline lookup yields CDR1 ENHRY and CDR2 SYGVKD. V lost 3 bases and J lost 6, with 21 bases in between.

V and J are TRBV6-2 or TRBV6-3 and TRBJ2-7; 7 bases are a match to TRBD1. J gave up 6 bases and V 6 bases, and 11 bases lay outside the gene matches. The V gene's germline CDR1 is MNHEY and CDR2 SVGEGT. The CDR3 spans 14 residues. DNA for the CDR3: TGTGCCAGCAGCCCTACCGGGACAGCGATCGAGCAGTACTTC. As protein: CASSPTGTAIEQYF.

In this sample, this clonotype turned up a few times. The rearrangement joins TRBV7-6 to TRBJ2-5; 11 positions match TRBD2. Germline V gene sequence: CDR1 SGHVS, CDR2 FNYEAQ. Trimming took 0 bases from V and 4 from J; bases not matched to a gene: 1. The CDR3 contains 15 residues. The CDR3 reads CASSLASGRAETQYF. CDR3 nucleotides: TGTGCCAGCAGCTTAGCTAGCGGGAGGGCAGAGACCCAGTACTTC.